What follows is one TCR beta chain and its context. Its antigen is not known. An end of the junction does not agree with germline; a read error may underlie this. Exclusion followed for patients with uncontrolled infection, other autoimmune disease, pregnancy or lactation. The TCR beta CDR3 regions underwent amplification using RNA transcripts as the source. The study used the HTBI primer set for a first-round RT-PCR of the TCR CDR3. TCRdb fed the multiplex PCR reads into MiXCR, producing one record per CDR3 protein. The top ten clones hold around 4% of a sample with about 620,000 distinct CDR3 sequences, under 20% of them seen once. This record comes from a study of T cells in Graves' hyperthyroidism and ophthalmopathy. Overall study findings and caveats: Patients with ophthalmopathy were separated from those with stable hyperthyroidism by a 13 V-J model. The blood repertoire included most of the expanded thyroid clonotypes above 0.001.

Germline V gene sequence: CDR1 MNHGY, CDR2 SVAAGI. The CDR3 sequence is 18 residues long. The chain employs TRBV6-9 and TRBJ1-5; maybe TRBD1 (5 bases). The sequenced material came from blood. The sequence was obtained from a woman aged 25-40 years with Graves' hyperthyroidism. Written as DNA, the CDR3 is TGTGCCAGCAGTTACAAGGGCTTGGGACCGCACCTTAATCGGCCCCAGCATTTT. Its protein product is CASSYKGLGPHLNRPQHF.